The source of this T cell receptor (beta chain) is a study of regulatory T cells in long-lasting Graves disease. Sequencing libraries for TCR beta were prepared with iRepertoire HTBI primers and Arm-PCR of CDR3 regions. Via MiXCR, TCRdb re-called the multiplex PCR reads, giving one row per CDR3 protein. The repertoire consists of around 400,000 distinct CDR3 sequences, with 15% occurring once and the leading ten covering 22%. Time point reported: newly diagnosed GD, antithyroid drugs for less than 3 months. The TCR library was prepared using RNA isolated from PBMCs. Staff took 7.5 to 9.5 milliliters of peripheral blood and put it into EDTA tubes. Study-wide points: Accuracy may have suffered from the small sample size. Researchers reported studying only peripheral blood, not thyroid tissue. Favoring TRBV28, TRBJ1-2 and TRBJ2-5 was a feature seen in persistent disease.

The CDR3 sequence is 14 residues long. The trim removed 5 bases at V and 0 bases at J, leaving 4 bases unmatched. Germline V gene data show CDR1 as PRHDT and CDR2 as FYEKMQ (reference sequence). This clonotype has just a few counts. Its antigen is not known. Specimen: peripheral blood mononuclear cells (PBMCs), collected at new diagnosis, from a patient treated with antithyroid drugs. The V gene is TRBV13, the J gene TRBJ2-7, with 7 bases that match TRBD2. The TCR originated in a female donor with Graves disease. Written as DNA, the CDR3 is TGTGCCAGCAGCGGGGGGGAGGCCTCCTACGAGCAGTACTTC. Its protein is CASSGGEASYEQYF.